This section outlines one TCR beta chain sequence together with its context. This receptor's antigen is unknown. No base qualities exist here, and no much larger clone lies one base off it. The data were taken from a study of Ad26.COV2.S vaccination and SARS-CoV-2 variants (dated by TCRdb to about 2021). Broadly, across the study: Donors in the vaccine arm were drawn from COV1001, a multicentre, randomized, double-blind, placebo-controlled phase I-IIa trial testing Ad26.COV2.S in healthy adults. Dosing of Ad26.COV2.S was intramuscular, at either 5x10^10 or 1x10^11 viral particles, delivered as one shot or as two shots spaced 56 days apart. TCRbeta repertoire sequencing was used to assess the specificity and breadth of SARS-CoV-2-reactive T cell receptors after Ad26.COV2.S vaccination. A total of approximately 30 samples were included in the TCR-sequenced set, comprising some 20 Ad26.COV2.S vaccine recipients, 5 placebo recipients and 8 SARS-CoV-2 convalescent individuals. Participants in the trial were split at random into five groups of five each, receiving low-dose or high-dose Ad26.COV2.S once or twice, or else placebo on both occasions. Investigators did not know the trial group allocation while performing experiments and assessing outcomes.

Overall results and qualifications from the work: Ad26.COV2.S recipients had higher spike-specific TCR breadth than placebo recipients (P = 0.0014). The study lacked the statistical power to compare responses across vaccine doses or regimens. Non-spike TCR breadth was comparable between vaccine and placebo recipients, consistent with the vaccine containing only spike. After vaccination, substantial breadth of spike-specific CD8+ and CD4+ T cell responses was reported. It was noted by the authors that total T cell responses may have been underestimated by the TCR breadth and depth analyses.

TCRbeta CDR3 regions were sequenced with the immunoSEQ Assay. After extraction, genomic DNA underwent amplification by bias-controlled multiplex PCR, followed by high-throughput sequencing. In the authors' own workflow: To quantify the absolute abundance of every unique TCRbeta CDR3 region, sequences were collapsed and filtered. Usable DNA was measured by amplifying reference genes present in all nucleated cells, and TCRbeta template counts were normalized to that usable DNA to estimate T cell fraction. Repertoire TCRs were annotated as SARS-CoV-2-specific when V gene, CDR3 amino acid sequence and J gene were exactly matched to a known reactive TCR set. The reference SARS-CoV-2 TCR set came from MIRA and was filtered for enrichment in COVID-19-positive ImmuneCODE repertoires, removing public or cross-reactive TCRs. Based on the MIRA antigens, annotated TCRs were further analysed at the level of specific ORF or position within ORF. Breadth was defined as the number of annotated unique rearrangements divided by the total number of unique productive rearrangements, and depth was defined as the summed frequency of the annotated unique rearrangements. Two-sided Wilcoxon rank-sum tests were applied when comparing TCR breadth between groups. Not all clones reach the TCRdb copy of this immuneACCESS table, which keeps in-frame sequences only. Checked studies attribute under half of the gap to unresolved V genes and leave the rest unexplained. V and J calls and clone size follow that table, whereas D and trimming were derived from the DNA. This sample holds approximately 360,000 clones; 83% were observed only once. The ten largest clones capture about 7.4% of the sample.

The sample's treatment or condition, from its label and the paper: about 20 received Ad26.COV2.S at low or high dose, single or two shots; several received placebo; per-sample allocation not given. For vaccine and placebo recipients, repertoires were sequenced using samples collected on day 63 after the first injection. In Cohort 1b, more than 20 adults aged 18-55 years were enrolled at a single site in Boston, USA, between 29 July and 7 August 2020. As a vaccine, Ad26.COV2.S was a replication-incompetent adenovirus type 26 vector that expressed a prefusion-stabilized SARS-CoV-2 spike protein derived from the original Wuhan strain. Sequencing was performed on peripheral blood, taken in a trial of Ad26.COV2.S vaccine versus placebo. The receptor was derived from a person between 18 and 65 years old who received the Ad26.COV2.S COVID-19 vaccine or a placebo.

The CDR3 loop reads CASSLVGSGAGADTQYF. At the DNA level, the sequence is TGCGCCAGCAGCTTGGTCGGATCTGGGGCAGGGGCGGATACGCAGTATTTT. The chain is encoded by TRBV5-1 joined to TRBJ2-3, and TRBD1 may be the D gene, going by 6 matching bases. V is pared back by 0 bases and J by 6 bases, with 20 bases lying between the germline termini. Its CDR3 holds 17 amino acids, cysteine through phenylalanine. Only the CDR3 region is kept as DNA, spanning 51 bases read in frame from base 1. The germline V gene specifies SGHRS as CDR1 and YFSETQ as CDR2. Supplemented by the reference TRBV5-1 and TRBJ2-3 proteins around the CDR3, the complete variable domain is KAGVTQTPRYLIKTRGQQVTLSCSPISGHRSVSWYQQTPGQGLQFLFEYFSETQRNKGNFPGRFSGRQFSNSRSEMNVSTLELGDSALYLCASSLVGSGAGADTQYFGPGTRLTVL.